This T cell receptor beta chain comes out of a study of control samples from healthy donors and cancer patients. Concerning this clone: This same CDR3 is encoded by further DNA sequences in the sample.

Germline CDR1 is SGHVS and CDR2 is FQNEAQ. The junction had 3 bases not matched to a gene; V was cut back by 4 bases and J by 6 bases. There are 13 residues in the CDR3. Sequencing was performed with immunoSEQ multiplex PCR; in TCRdb, only in-frame clones are kept and a portion is missing. The data hold around 130,000 clones, with 90% to 95% observed a single time. The chain has TRBV7-8 and TRBJ1-2, with TRBD1 identical over 9 bases. The sequenced sample was PBMCs. The receptor's source is a middle-aged man with head and neck cancer. The CDR3 DNA follows: TGTGCCAGCAGCTCCACAGGGGGCGATGGCTACACCTTC. Encoded protein: CASSSTGGDGYTF.